This TCR beta chain was captured by sequencing in a study of control samples from healthy donors and cancer patients. Libraries were prepared by immunoSEQ multiplex PCR; TCRdb keeps only in-frame clonotypes and omits some of them. Seen here are about 22,000 clones, 75% to 85% observed once, and the top ten hold around 29%. This CDR3 is built from 12 residues. Trimming removed 3 bases at V and 6 bases at J, with 9 bases between. Germline values: CDR1 SGHRS, CDR2 YFSETQ. The rearrangement joins TRBV5-1 to TRBJ1-1, with D perhaps TRBD1 (6 bases). The sample consisted of PBMCs. The sequence came from a man aged 55 to 70 with head and neck cancer. CDR3 nucleotide sequence: TGCGCCAGCAGCTATGGACAGTCTGAAGCTTTCTTT. Its translation: CASSYGQSEAFF.